The next 8 T cell receptor beta chains were all read from a single sample in a study of cytomegalovirus exposure and HLA in healthy donors. Sequencing was performed with immunoSEQ multiplex PCR; in TCRdb, only in-frame clones are kept and a portion is missing. The repertoire has tens of thousands of clones, over 85% of them found once; the top ten carry about 4.4%. The sequencing sample was made of PBMCs. The receptors were gathered from a man aged 18 to 30 in good health and CMV-seropositive.

The V and J genes are TRBV5-8 and TRBJ2-7, with TRBD1 as a possible D gene (7 bases). The CDR3 has 15 residues. Deletions cut 4 bases from V and 6 bases from J, with 20 bases between. Germline V gives CDR1 SGHTS, CDR2 YDEGEE. The CDR3 loop is CASSPRQGGQREQYF. CDR3 DNA sequence: TGTGCCAGCAGCCCCAGACAGGGAGGTCAGCGCGAGCAGTACTTC.

The chain carries TRBV2 and TRBJ1-1; 9 nucleotides match TRBD1. The J segment lost 3 bases and the V segment lost 8 bases, leaving 7 bases of the junction unmatched. This CDR3 has 14 amino acids. The V gene's germline CDR1 is SNHLY and CDR2 FYNNEI. The CDR3 region is CASRDRDAYTEAFF. In DNA form, the CDR3 reads TGTGCCAGCCGGGACAGGGACGCGTACACTGAAGCTTTCTTT. Filled out from reference TRBV2 and TRBJ1-1, the complete variable domain reads EPEVTQTPSHQVTQMGQEVILRCVPISNHLYFYWYRQILGQKVEFLVSFYNNEISEKSEIFDDQFSVERPDGSNFTLKIRSTKLEDSAMYFCASRDRDAYTEAFFGQGTRLTVV.

The V gene is TRBV11-2, the J gene TRBJ1-2; no definite D call. Looked up from germline, CDR1 is SGHAT and CDR2 is FQNNGV. The V end was cut by 3 bases, the J end by 4 bases, with 9 bases between. This CDR3 contains 13 residues. DNA of the CDR3: TGTGCCAGCAGCTTCACGGGAGCCTATGGCTACACCTTC. Residues: CASSFTGAYGYTF.

The V gene is TRBV7-8, the J gene TRBJ2-2, with D uncertain. The V end lost 5 bases, the J end lost 1 base, and 8 bases lay between the germline ends. The CDR3 extends over 14 amino acids. The V gene's germline CDR1 is SGHVS and CDR2 FQNEAQ. CDR3 protein: CASSPRQNTGELFF. The CDR3 DNA sequence: TGTGCCAGCAGCCCGAGACAGAACACCGGGGAGCTGTTTTTT.

V usage is TRBV30 and J usage is TRBJ2-7; a possible D gene is TRBD1 (5 bases). From germline, CDR1 is GTSNPN and CDR2 SVGIG (reference sequence). Deletions cut 8 bases from V and 6 bases from J, with 26 bases between. The CDR3 covers 15 residues. The CDR3 sequence is CAAIIQGSVLSEQYF. As DNA, the CDR3 is TGTGCCGCGATAATCCAGGGCTCCGTGCTCTCCGAGCAGTACTTC.

This chain joins TRBV29-1 and TRBJ2-7, with 7 bases identical to TRBD2. The CDR3 consists of 15 residues. Trimming at V came to 1 base and at J to 3 bases, leaving 9 bases not matched to a gene. Germline-derived CDR1 and CDR2 are SQVTM and ANQGSEA. The CDR3 region has the DNA TGCAGCGTTGAAGTAGGTGGGAGGGCTGACTACGAGCAGTACTTC. Residues: CSVEVGGRADYEQYF.

The chain combines TRBV20-1 with TRBJ2-7; D gene uncertain. The CDR3 length is 10 residues. Per the germline V gene, CDR1 is DFQATT and CDR2 is SNEGSKA (reference sequence). V lost 3 bases and J lost 4, with 4 bases in between. The CDR3 DNA follows: TGCAGTGCTAGCCAATACGAGCAGTACTTC. Its protein product is CSASQYEQYF.

This chain links TRBV5-4 with TRBJ2-1; 7 nucleotides line up with TRBD2. CDR3 length: 16 amino acids. Germline V gene sequence: CDR1 SGHNT, CDR2 YYREEE (reference sequence). With 3 bases clipped from V and 0 bases from J, the junction kept 6 bases outside the gene matches. The chain's CDR3 is CASSSLGGSSYNEQFF. CDR3 bases: TGTGCCAGCAGCTCTCTAGGCGGGAGCTCCTACAATGAGCAGTTCTTC. The whole variable domain, remainder taken from reference TRBV5-4 and TRBJ2-1, is ETGVTQSPTHLIKTRGQQVTLRCSSQSGHNTVSWYQQALGQGPQFIFQYYREEENGRGNFPPRFSGLQFPNYSSELNVNALELDDSALYLCASSSLGGSSYNEQFFGPGTRLTVL.